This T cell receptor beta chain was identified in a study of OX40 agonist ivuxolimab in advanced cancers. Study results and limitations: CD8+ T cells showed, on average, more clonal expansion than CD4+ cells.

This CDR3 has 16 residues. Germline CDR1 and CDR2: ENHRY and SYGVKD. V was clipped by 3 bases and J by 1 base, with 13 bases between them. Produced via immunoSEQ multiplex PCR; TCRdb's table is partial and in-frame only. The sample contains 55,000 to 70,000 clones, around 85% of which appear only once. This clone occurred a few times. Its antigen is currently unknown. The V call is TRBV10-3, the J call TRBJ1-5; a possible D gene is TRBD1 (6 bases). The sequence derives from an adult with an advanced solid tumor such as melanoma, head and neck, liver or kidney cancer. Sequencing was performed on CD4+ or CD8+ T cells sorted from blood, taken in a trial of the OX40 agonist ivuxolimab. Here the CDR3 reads CAISEQGRSSNQPQHF. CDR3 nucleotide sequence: TGTGCCATCAGTGAACAGGGAAGGAGCAGCAATCAGCCCCAGCATTTT.